This passage covers 25 T cell receptor beta chains from one sample sequenced in a study of cytomegalovirus exposure and HLA in healthy donors. A multiplex PCR was run with 60 Vbeta primers and 13 Jbeta primers. The table came from immunoSEQ multiplex PCR; TCRdb's copy has only in-frame clones and leaves some out. In the table there are 90,000 or so clones, approximately 80% of which are singletons. Material: PBMCs. The receptor source for this set is a middle-aged woman in good health and CMV-seronegative.

This chain joins TRBV18 and TRBJ2-7; 9 nucleotides agree with TRBD1. Trimming at V came to 2 bases and at J to 5 bases, leaving 4 bases not matched to a gene. Germline CDR1 reads KGHSH; CDR2 reads LQKENI. The CDR3 totals 14 residues. The CDR3 sequence is CASSPGQGFDEQYF. CDR3 nucleotides: TGTGCCAGCTCACCAGGACAGGGGTTCGACGAGCAGTACTTC.

V and J are TRBV27 and TRBJ2-1; D is possibly TRBD1 (5 bases). The germline CDR1 and CDR2 sequences are MNHEY and SMNVEV (reference sequence). Between the trimmed V and J ends, which lost 4 bases and 4 bases, there was a span of 20 bases. The CDR3 consists of 17 residues. The CDR3 is CASSWLFPTALYNEQFF. The CDR3 DNA reads as TGTGCCAGCAGTTGGTTGTTCCCGACAGCATTATACAATGAGCAGTTCTTC.

This chain connects TRBV10-2 to TRBJ1-6; D not certain. The CDR3 loop spans 14 amino acids. CDR1 and CDR2 (germline): WSHSY, SAAADI. Trimming shortened V by 6 bases and J by 2 bases, and 8 bases separated the two germline ends. CDR3 protein: CASRPGTYNSPLHF. The CDR3 bases are TGCGCCAGCAGGCCCGGGACCTATAATTCACCCCTCCACTTT.

The chain is built from TRBV27 and TRBJ2-7, with a tentative D call TRBD1 (5 bases). Germline V gives CDR1 MNHEY, CDR2 SMNVEV (reference sequence). This CDR3 contains 15 residues. The V gene lost 2 bases and the J gene lost 2 bases, with 13 bases spanning the gap. Written as DNA, the CDR3 is TGTGCCAGCAGTTTAAAACTTTTAGGGGCCTACGAGCAGTACTTC. Protein: CASSLKLLGAYEQYF.

The rearrangement joins TRBV30 to TRBJ1-4, with D perhaps matching TRBD1 (6 bases). Trimming removed 0 bases from V and 8 bases from J, with 16 bases in between. Germline V gives CDR1 GTSNPN, CDR2 SVGIG (reference sequence). CDR3 size: 15 residues. The CDR3 sequence is CAWSVGSGVQEKLFF. Written as DNA, the CDR3 is TGTGCCTGGAGTGTAGGGTCAGGGGTACAAGAAAAACTGTTTTTT.

In its sample, this clone was seen a few times. The chain employs TRBV6-5 and TRBJ2-4; the D is unclear. Trimming removed 0 bases from V and 7 bases from J, with 16 bases in between. The CDR3 runs to 16 residues. Per germline, CDR1 MNHEY and CDR2 SVGAGI. CDR3 amino acids: CASSYSVGHLGNIQYF. The CDR3 DNA reads TGTGCCAGCAGTTACTCGGTTGGCCACCTCGGGAACATTCAGTACTTC.

This rearrangement joins TRBV2 to TRBJ1-4, with a possible D match to TRBD1 (6 bases). V was cut by 5 bases and J by 0 bases, with 16 bases left in between. This CDR3 region has 17 residues. The V gene's germline CDR1 is SNHLY and CDR2 FYNNEI. The CDR3 reads CASSTGFITATNEKLFF. The CDR3 DNA follows: TGTGCCAGCAGTACAGGGTTTATTACTGCAACTAATGAAAAACTGTTTTTT.

This chain links TRBV12-5 with TRBJ2-5; 8 nucleotides match TRBD1. The CDR3 is made up of 18 amino acids. V lost 1 base, J lost 1 base, and 11 bases stayed unmatched. CDR1 and CDR2 (germline): LGHNT, FRNRAP. Here the CDR3 reads CASGLGTDRGSSQETQYF. The CDR3 nucleotides read TGTGCTAGTGGTTTGGGAACCGACAGGGGCTCGTCCCAAGAGACCCAGTACTTC.

J is TRBJ1-5 and V is TRBV18; a possible D gene is TRBD1 (6 bases). V was clipped by 6 bases and J by 0 bases, with 21 bases between them. Germline V gene data show CDR1 as KGHSH and CDR2 as LQKENI. CDR3 length: 18 amino acids. CDR3 coding DNA: TGTGCCAGCTCTCAACAGGGTCCCGACCGTACTAGCAATCAGCCCCAGCATTTT. Translating it yields CASSQQGPDRTSNQPQHF.

V and J are TRBV6-5 and TRBJ1-1, with D unclear. V was shortened by 0 bases and J by 1 base, with 6 bases between the two germline ends. CDR1 is MNHEY, CDR2 SVGAGI, per germline. CDR3 length: 14 residues. The CDR3 DNA follows: TGTGCCAGCAGTTACTCCGGGGAGAACACTGAAGCTTTCTTT. Its translation is CASSYSGENTEAFF.

The rearrangement links TRBV5-1 to TRBJ1-1, with 9 bases fitting TRBD1. Trimming took 0 bases from V and 6 from J; bases not matched to a gene: 9. This CDR3 is 16 amino acids long. Germline CDR1 and CDR2: SGHRS and YFSETQ. CDR3 sequence (DNA): TGCGCCAGCAGCTTGGCAACGGGACAGGGTTGGGCTGAAGCTTTCTTT. It specifies CASSLATGQGWAEAFF. Full variable domain (outside the CDR3, taken from reference TRBV5-1 and TRBJ1-1): KAGVTQTPRYLIKTRGQQVTLSCSPISGHRSVSWYQQTPGQGLQFLFEYFSETQRNKGNFPGRFSGRQFSNSRSEMNVSTLELGDSALYLCASSLATGQGWAEAFFGQGTRLTVV.

The chain links TRBV27 to TRBJ1-5; 7 bases agree with TRBD1. V was clipped by 11 bases and J by 2 bases; unmatched bases: 12. The CDR3 runs to 15 residues. CDR1 is MNHEY and CDR2 is SMNVEV in the germline V gene (reference sequence). The CDR3 nucleotides read TGTGCCTCTGCTATATACAGGGGACGCAATCAGCCCCAGCATTTT. Amino acid sequence: CASAIYRGRNQPQHF.

The chain uses TRBV28 and TRBJ1-2; 10 bases align to TRBD1. This CDR3 region has 15 residues. The germline CDR1 and CDR2 sequences are MDHEN and SYDVKM. Trimming cost V 3 bases and J 5 bases; bases outside gene matches: 6. The CDR3 spells CASSFRDRGSYGYTF. The CDR3 DNA reads as TGTGCCAGCAGTTTTAGGGACAGGGGATCATATGGCTACACCTTC.

The V gene is TRBV28, the J gene TRBJ1-2, with no clear D. CDR1 and CDR2 (germline): MDHEN, SYDVKM. This CDR3 is 16 amino acids long. V was shortened by 5 bases and J by 2 bases, with 18 bases between the two germline ends. The CDR3 protein is CASSPPAQQLNYGYTF. The CDR3 bases are TGTGCCAGCAGTCCACCCGCACAACAGCTAAACTATGGCTACACCTTC.

The chain is built from TRBV7-7 and TRBJ2-7; TRBD2 is a possible D gene (6 bases). Trimming stripped 3 bases from V and 1 base from J, with 10 bases between. CDR1 is SSHAT, CDR2 FNYEAQ, per germline (reference sequence). CDR3 length: 14 residues. The CDR3 nucleotides read TGTGCCAGCAGCTTGGGCGGGATGTCCTACGAGCAGTACTTC. This sequence encodes CASSLGGMSYEQYF.

This sequence joins TRBV7-3 and TRBJ2-3; 8 positions agree with TRBD2. CDR1 SGHTA and CDR2 FQGTGA come from the germline V gene. The CDR3 sequence is 14 residues long. The junction had 6 bases not matched to a gene; V was cut back by 4 bases and J by 6 bases. This CDR3 is CASSSGGRGDTQYF. The CDR3 DNA follows: TGTGCCAGCAGCTCGGGGGGGAGAGGTGATACGCAGTATTTT. The variable domain in full, completed from reference TRBV7-3 and TRBJ2-3, reads GAGVSQTPSNKVTEKGKYVELRCDPISGHTALYWYRQSLGQGPEFLIYFQGTGAADDSGLPNDRFFAVRPEGSVSTLKIQRTERGDSAVYLCASSSGGRGDTQYFGPGTRLTVL.

The chain combines TRBV6-5 with TRBJ2-3; 8 bases match TRBD1. The V segment lost 6 bases and the J segment 1 base; nucleotides outside the gene matches: 6. CDR1 MNHEY and CDR2 SVGAGI come from the germline V gene. CDR3 length: 15 amino acids. CDR3 in amino acids: CASSMTGEGTDTQYF. The CDR3 nucleotides read TGTGCCAGCAGCATGACAGGGGAAGGCACAGATACGCAGTATTTT.

This rearrangement joins TRBV10-3 to TRBJ2-5; TRBD1 agrees at 8 bases. CDR3 length: 14 amino acids. Germline CDR1 and CDR2: ENHRY and SYGVKD. V lost 3 bases to trimming and J lost 4 bases; unmatched junction nucleotides: 4. CDR3: CAISDTDRGETQYF. As DNA, the CDR3 is TGTGCCATCAGTGACACTGACAGGGGAGAGACCCAGTACTTC.

The chain has TRBV7-6 and TRBJ2-3; TRBD2 is a possible D gene (5 bases). V dropped 9 bases and J dropped 3 bases, with 10 bases sitting between them. CDR1 is SGHVS and CDR2 is FNYEAQ in the germline V gene. The CDR3 extends over 12 amino acids. CDR3 sequence: CASRGSTDTQYF. The CDR3 region has the DNA TGTGCCAGTCGAGGGTCAACAGATACGCAGTATTTT.

This clone has a single count. The chain employs TRBV7-8 and TRBJ2-5, with a possible D match to TRBD2 (6 bases). The germline gives CDR1 SGHVS, CDR2 FQNEAQ. The CDR3 contains 14 residues. Trimming pared 2 bases from V and 5 bases from J, leaving 12 bases between. The CDR3 DNA reads TGTGCCAGCAGCTTACAAACTAGCATCGAGACCCAGTACTTC. Encoded protein: CASSLQTSIETQYF.

The chain links TRBV9 to TRBJ1-2, with 8 bases identical to TRBD1. Germline CDR1 is SGDLS and CDR2 is YYNGEE. This CDR3 comprises 13 residues. Trimming cost V 3 bases and J 6 bases; bases outside gene matches: 4. The CDR3 spells CASSGTGWNGYTF. The DNA of the CDR3 is TGTGCCAGCAGCGGGACAGGGTGGAATGGCTACACCTTC.

This clone has more than one count but fewer than ten. The V and J genes are TRBV28 and TRBJ2-7, with a tentative D call TRBD2 (6 bases). The CDR3 length is 14 residues. With 6 bases removed from V and 5 bases from J, the gap between germline ends came to 17 bases. Germline CDR1 reads MDHEN; CDR2 reads SYDVKM. CDR3 sequence reads: CASSQTGVLNEQYF. CDR3 coding DNA: TGTGCCAGCAGCCAAACGGGAGTCCTAAACGAGCAGTACTTC. Based on the CDR3 plus reference TRBV28 and TRBJ2-7, the full variable domain is DVKVTQSSRYLVKRTGEKVFLECVQDMDHENMFWYRQDPGLGLRLIYFSYDVKMKEKGDIPEGYSVSREKKERFSLILESASTNQTSMYLCASSQTGVLNEQYFGPGTRLTVT.

The chain has TRBV5-4 and TRBJ2-7; maybe TRBD2 (5 bases). Germline values: CDR1 SGHNT, CDR2 YYREEE (reference sequence). This CDR3 comprises 16 residues. V gave up 4 bases and J gave up 2 bases, with 19 bases separating them. CDR3 DNA sequence: TGTGCCAGCAGCCCTATCCGAGGGCCCAATACCTACGAGCAGTACTTC. It translates to CASSPIRGPNTYEQYF.

The chain links TRBV5-4 to TRBJ2-2; 12 bases are shared with TRBD1. Germline V gives CDR1 SGHNT, CDR2 YYREEE (reference sequence). V dropped 4 bases and J dropped 2; count of bases not matched to a gene: 0. The CDR3 runs 15 residues. CDR3 region: CASSGTGGNTGELFF. In DNA, the CDR3 is TGTGCCAGCAGCGGGACAGGGGGCAACACCGGGGAGCTGTTTTTT.

V and J are TRBV28 and TRBJ2-5, with D tentatively TRBD2 (6 bases). Germline CDR1 reads MDHEN; CDR2 reads SYDVKM. Deletions cut 6 bases from V and 1 base from J, with 15 bases between. CDR3 length: 15 residues. CDR3 in amino acids: CASRTQRRGQETQYF. As DNA, the CDR3 is TGTGCCAGCAGGACCCAAAGGAGGGGCCAAGAGACCCAGTACTTC.